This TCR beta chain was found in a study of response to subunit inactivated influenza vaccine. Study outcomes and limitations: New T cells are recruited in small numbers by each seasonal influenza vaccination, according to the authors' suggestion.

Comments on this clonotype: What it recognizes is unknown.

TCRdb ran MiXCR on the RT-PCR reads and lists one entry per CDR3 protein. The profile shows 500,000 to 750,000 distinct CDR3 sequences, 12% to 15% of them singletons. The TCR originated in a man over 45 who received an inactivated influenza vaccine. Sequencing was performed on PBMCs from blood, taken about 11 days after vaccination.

The CDR3 loop is CAISEPRPGELFF. CDR3 sequence (DNA): TGTGCCATCAGTGAGCCCCGTCCCGGGGAGCTGTTTTTT. The genes are TRBV10-3 and TRBJ2-2; D gene unclear. This CDR3 contains 13 residues. Trimming shortened V by 2 bases and J by 6 bases, and 7 bases separated the two germline ends. Germline V CDR1 and CDR2: ENHRY, SYGVKD.